This T cell receptor (beta chain) is drawn from a study of blood T cell repertoires in COVID-19. TCRdb keeps only in-frame clones here, not all; method: immunoSEQ multiplex PCR. The data hold around 250,000 clones, with 84% observed a single time. Trimming left V 4 bases short and J 5 bases short, with 16 bases between. The CDR3 spans 15 residues. Per germline, CDR1 LGHDT and CDR2 YNNKEL (reference sequence). The clonotype was recovered from a human donor in a cohort sampled during active COVID-19. V and J are TRBV3-1 (or the pseudogene TRBV3-2) and TRBJ2-3; weak D call: TRBD1 (6 bases). What was sequenced was peripheral blood. CDR3 sequence reads: CASSLTGTSLDTQYF. In nucleotides, the CDR3 is TGTGCCAGCAGCCTGACCGGGACAAGTCTAGATACGCAGTATTTT.